The next 13 T cell receptor beta chains were all read from a single sample in a study of control samples from healthy donors and cancer patients. Only in-frame clones appear in the TCRdb table, and some are missing; sequencing was by immunoSEQ multiplex PCR. The sample has 130,000 or so clones, roughly nine tenths seen once. The sample comprised PBMCs. The source of these receptors is a man aged 50-59 years with head and neck cancer.

The chain has TRBV24-1 and TRBJ1-6; TRBD1 is a possible D gene (6 bases). V was shortened by 4 bases and J by 6 bases, with 15 bases between the two germline ends. The CDR3 covers 16 residues. Germline V CDR1 and CDR2: KGHDR, SFDVKD. In DNA, the CDR3 is TGTGCCACCAGTGACCACCGGCAGGGGATTAATTCACCCCTCCACTTT. This gives the protein CATSDHRQGINSPLHF.

The rearrangement joins TRBV5-1 to TRBJ1-3; 7 bases line up with TRBD1. V lost 8 bases to trimming and J lost 2 bases; unmatched junction nucleotides: 10. The germline gives CDR1 SGHRS, CDR2 YFSETQ. CDR3 length: 15 residues. The CDR3 nucleotides are TGCGCCAGTGGACAGGTGGCGGGACCTGGAAACACCATATATTTT. Residues: CASGQVAGPGNTIYF.

This chain links TRBV24-1 with TRBJ1-2; TRBD1 matches at 7 bases. The germline V gene has CDR1 KGHDR and CDR2 SFDVKD. CDR3 length: 14 amino acids. After removal of 3 bases from V and 4 bases from J, the junction contained 4 bases not matched to a gene. The CDR3 nucleotides are TGTGCCACCAGTGATGTTACAGGGGTCTATGGCTACACCTTC. Translating it yields CATSDVTGVYGYTF.

The chain recombines TRBV9 with TRBJ1-4; 10 bases line up with TRBD1. The ends lost 4 bases at V and 7 bases at J; junction bases unmatched: 7. The CDR3 is 15 residues long. CDR1 and CDR2 from the germline V gene are SGDLS and YYNGEE. The CDR3 DNA reads as TGTGCCAGCAGCCCCAGACAGGGGGCTGGTGAAAAACTGTTTTTT. Translated, it gives CASSPRQGAGEKLFF. Full variable domain (missing parts from reference TRBV9 and TRBJ1-4): DSGVTQTPKHLITATGQRVTLRCSPRSGDLSVYWYQQSLDQGLQFLIQYYNGEERAKGNILERFSAQQFPDLHSELNLSSLELGDSALYFCASSPRQGAGEKLFFGSGTQLSVL.

This clone has more than one count but fewer than ten. The CDR3 loop reads CASSLRPGGLTDTQYF. For the CDR3, the DNA is TGTGCCAGCAGTTTACGGCCAGGTGGACTCACAGATACGCAGTATTTT. The V and J genes are TRBV28 and TRBJ2-3, with a possible D match to TRBD2 (5 bases). This CDR3 is built from 16 residues. Germline CDR1 MDHEN, CDR2 SYDVKM. The ends were cut back, 2 bases at V and 2 bases at J, with 14 bases in the middle.

The chain carries TRBV28 and TRBJ2-7; perhaps TRBD2 as D (5 bases). CDR3 length: 12 amino acids. Trimming removed 6 bases from V and 5 bases from J, with 11 bases in between. Germline V CDR1 and CDR2: MDHEN, SYDVKM. CDR3 DNA sequence: TGTGCCAGCAGGGTGGGGAGAAACGAGCAGTACTTC. Translation gives CASRVGRNEQYF.

The chain recombines TRBV27 with TRBJ1-1; tentatively, D is TRBD1 (5 bases). CDR3 length: 13 residues. Germline assignment: CDR1 MNHEY and CDR2 SMNVEV (reference sequence). Trimming cost V 3 bases and J 3 bases, with 8 bases left between them. CDR3 loop: CASSLTAYTEAFF. The CDR3 nucleotides read TGTGCCAGCAGTTTGACAGCGTACACTGAAGCTTTCTTT.

The sample holds one count of this clone. The V gene is TRBV27, the J gene TRBJ2-7; 7 bases are shared with TRBD2. The germline V gene encodes CDR1 MNHEY and CDR2 SMNVEV (reference sequence). This CDR3 spans 13 amino acids. After removal of 6 bases from V and 6 bases from J, the junction contained 8 bases not matched to a gene. The CDR3 DNA reads as TGTGCCAGCAGCCCCATGGGGGGGGGCGAGCAGTACTTC. This gives the protein CASSPMGGGEQYF.

This CDR3 is CASSRAAGVGELFF. In DNA, the CDR3 is TGTGCCAGCAGCCGGGCCGCTGGGGTCGGGGAGCTGTTTTTT. V and J are TRBV7-2 and TRBJ2-2; D unclear. The CDR3 contains 14 residues. V was pared by 5 bases and J by 7 bases, with 14 bases between. CDR1 is SGHTA and CDR2 is FQGNSA in the germline V gene.

The gene calls are TRBV28 and TRBJ2-7, with 14 bases fitting TRBD2. Germline V gene lookup returns CDR1 MDHEN and CDR2 SYDVKM. This CDR3 is built from 15 residues. V was pared by 7 bases and J by 6 bases, with 8 bases of the junction left unmatched. The CDR3 bases are TGTGCCAGCAATACAAGACTAGCGGGAGGGCCCGAGCAGTACTTC. Protein product: CASNTRLAGGPEQYF.

The chain is built from TRBV7-9 and TRBJ2-2, with D uncertain. The CDR3 runs to 14 residues. The V end was cut by 5 bases, the J end by 1 base, with 8 bases between. Germline loops: CDR1 SEHNR, CDR2 FQNEAQ (reference sequence). Here the CDR3 DNA reads TGTGCCAGCAGCCCGGACGGGAACACCGGGGAGCTGTTTTTT. Amino acids: CASSPDGNTGELFF.

This chain uses TRBV10-3 with TRBJ1-3; D not certain. V lost 2 bases, J lost 0 bases, and 8 bases lay in between. Germline V lookup: CDR1 ENHRY, CDR2 SYGVKD. CDR3 length: 15 residues. DNA for the CDR3: TGTGCCATCAGTGAGGGACCGCTCTCTGGAAACACCATATATTTT. This sequence encodes CAISEGPLSGNTIYF.

The chain recombines TRBV2 with TRBJ1-6; 8 bases fit TRBD1. The CDR3 consists of 16 residues. V dropped 2 bases and J dropped 7; count of bases not matched to a gene: 7. Per the germline V gene, CDR1 is SNHLY and CDR2 is FYNNEI. CDR3 DNA: TGTGCCAGCAGTGAAAATTGGGACAGGAGAAATTCACCCCTCCACTTT. Translation: CASSENWDRRNSPLHF.